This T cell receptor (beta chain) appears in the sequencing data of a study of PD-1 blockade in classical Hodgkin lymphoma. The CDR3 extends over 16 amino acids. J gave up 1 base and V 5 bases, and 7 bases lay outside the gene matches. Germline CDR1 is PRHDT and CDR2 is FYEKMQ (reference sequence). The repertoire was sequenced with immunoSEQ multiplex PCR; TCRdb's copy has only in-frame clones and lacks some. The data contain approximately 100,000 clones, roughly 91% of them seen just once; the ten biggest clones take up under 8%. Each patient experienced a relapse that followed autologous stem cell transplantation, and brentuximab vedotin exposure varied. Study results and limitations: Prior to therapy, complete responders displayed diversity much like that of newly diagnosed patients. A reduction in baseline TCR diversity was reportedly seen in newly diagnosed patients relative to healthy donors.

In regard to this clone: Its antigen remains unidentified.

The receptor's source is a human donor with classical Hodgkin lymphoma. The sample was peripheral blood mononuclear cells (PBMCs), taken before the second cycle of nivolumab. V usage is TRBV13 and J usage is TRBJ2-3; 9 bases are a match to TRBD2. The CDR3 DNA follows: TGTGCCAGCAGCCCCCGGGAGCGGGGGGGCACAGATACGCAGTATTTT. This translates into CASSPRERGGTDTQYF.